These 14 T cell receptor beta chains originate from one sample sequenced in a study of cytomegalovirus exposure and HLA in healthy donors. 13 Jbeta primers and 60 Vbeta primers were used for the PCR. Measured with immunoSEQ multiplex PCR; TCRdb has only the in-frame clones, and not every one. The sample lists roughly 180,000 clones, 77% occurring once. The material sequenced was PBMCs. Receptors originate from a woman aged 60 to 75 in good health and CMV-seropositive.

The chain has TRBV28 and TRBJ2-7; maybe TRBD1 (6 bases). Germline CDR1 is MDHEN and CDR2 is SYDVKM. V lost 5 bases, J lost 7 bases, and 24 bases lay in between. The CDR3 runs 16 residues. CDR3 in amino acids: CASSSISGTVTGEQYF. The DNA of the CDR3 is TGTGCCAGCAGTAGTATATCCGGGACGGTGACAGGAGAGCAGTACTTC.

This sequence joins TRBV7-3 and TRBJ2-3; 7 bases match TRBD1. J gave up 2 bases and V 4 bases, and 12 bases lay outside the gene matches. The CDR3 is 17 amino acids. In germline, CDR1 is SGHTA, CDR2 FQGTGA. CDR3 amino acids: CASSSRQGRGFTDTQYF. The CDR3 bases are TGTGCCAGCAGCTCGAGACAGGGTAGGGGATTCACAGATACGCAGTATTTT.

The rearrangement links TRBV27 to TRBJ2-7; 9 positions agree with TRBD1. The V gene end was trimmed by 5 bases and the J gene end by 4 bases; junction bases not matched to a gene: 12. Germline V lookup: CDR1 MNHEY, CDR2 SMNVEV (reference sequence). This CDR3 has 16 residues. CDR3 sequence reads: CASSPLPGQGVYEQYF. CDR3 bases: TGTGCCAGCAGTCCACTACCGGGACAGGGTGTGTACGAGCAGTACTTC.

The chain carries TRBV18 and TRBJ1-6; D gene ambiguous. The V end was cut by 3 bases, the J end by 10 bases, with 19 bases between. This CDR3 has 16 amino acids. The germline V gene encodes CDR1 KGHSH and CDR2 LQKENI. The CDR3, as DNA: TGTGCCAGCTCACCTTTCGCTCTCACCTCAGGCTCACCCCTCCACTTT. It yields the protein CASSPFALTSGSPLHF.

For the CDR3, the DNA is TGTGCCAGCAGCGTAGACGACAGGGGCGGGAGCACAGATACGCAGTATTTT. This encodes CASSVDDRGGSTDTQYF. The gene calls are TRBV9 and TRBJ2-3; 8 bases map to TRBD1. There are 17 residues in the CDR3. V gave up 0 bases and J gave up 0 bases; unmatched junction bases: 6. From germline, CDR1 is SGDLS and CDR2 YYNGEE.

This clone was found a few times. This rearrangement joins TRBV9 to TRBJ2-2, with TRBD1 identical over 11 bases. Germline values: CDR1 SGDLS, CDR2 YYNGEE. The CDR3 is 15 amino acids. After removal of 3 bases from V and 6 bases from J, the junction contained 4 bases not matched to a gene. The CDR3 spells CASSARTGGSGELFF. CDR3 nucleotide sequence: TGTGCCAGCAGCGCTCGGACAGGGGGCTCCGGGGAGCTGTTTTTT.

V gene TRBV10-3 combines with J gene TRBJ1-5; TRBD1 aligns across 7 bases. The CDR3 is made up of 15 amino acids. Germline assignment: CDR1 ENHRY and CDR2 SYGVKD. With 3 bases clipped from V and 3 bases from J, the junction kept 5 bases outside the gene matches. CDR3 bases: TGTGCCATCAGTGAATCAGGGGGAGCCAATCAGCCCCAGCATTTT. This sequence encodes CAISESGGANQPQHF.

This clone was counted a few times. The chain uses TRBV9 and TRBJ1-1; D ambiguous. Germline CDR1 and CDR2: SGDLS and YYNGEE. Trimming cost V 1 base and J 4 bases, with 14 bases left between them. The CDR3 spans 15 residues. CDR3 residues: CASSVYVSGGTEAFF. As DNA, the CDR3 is TGTGCCAGCAGCGTATATGTTTCAGGAGGCACTGAAGCTTTCTTT.

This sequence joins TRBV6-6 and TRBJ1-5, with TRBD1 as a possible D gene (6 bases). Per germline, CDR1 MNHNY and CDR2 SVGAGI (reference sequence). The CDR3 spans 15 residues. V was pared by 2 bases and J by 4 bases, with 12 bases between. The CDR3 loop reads CASSYLQGGNQPQHF. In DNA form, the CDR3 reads TGTGCCAGCAGTTACCTACAGGGAGGGAATCAGCCCCAGCATTTT.

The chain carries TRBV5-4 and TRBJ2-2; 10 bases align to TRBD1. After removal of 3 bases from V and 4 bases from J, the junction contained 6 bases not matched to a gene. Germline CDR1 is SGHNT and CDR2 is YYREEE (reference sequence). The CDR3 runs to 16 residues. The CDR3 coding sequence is TGTGCCAGCAGCTCCGACAGGGGGCCGGGCACCGGGGAGCTGTTTTTT. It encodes CASSSDRGPGTGELFF.

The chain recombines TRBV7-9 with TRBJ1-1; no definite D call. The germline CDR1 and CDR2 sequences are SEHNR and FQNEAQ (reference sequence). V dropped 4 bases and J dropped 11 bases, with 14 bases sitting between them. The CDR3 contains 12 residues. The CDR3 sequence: CASSSGSGEAFF. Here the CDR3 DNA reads TGTGCCAGCAGCTCCGGATCCGGGGAGGCTTTCTTT.

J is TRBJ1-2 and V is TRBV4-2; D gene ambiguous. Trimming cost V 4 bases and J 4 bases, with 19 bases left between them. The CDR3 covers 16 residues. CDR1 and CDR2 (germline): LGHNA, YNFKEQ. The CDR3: CASSPSAGIGTYGYTF. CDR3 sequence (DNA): TGTGCCAGCAGCCCATCGGCCGGGATTGGTACCTATGGCTACACCTTC.

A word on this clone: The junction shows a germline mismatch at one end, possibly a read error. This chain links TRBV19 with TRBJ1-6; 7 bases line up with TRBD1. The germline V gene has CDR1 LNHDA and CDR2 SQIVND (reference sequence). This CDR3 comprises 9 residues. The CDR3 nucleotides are TGTGCCAGCCCGGGACAGACAATTTTT. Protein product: CASPGQTIF.

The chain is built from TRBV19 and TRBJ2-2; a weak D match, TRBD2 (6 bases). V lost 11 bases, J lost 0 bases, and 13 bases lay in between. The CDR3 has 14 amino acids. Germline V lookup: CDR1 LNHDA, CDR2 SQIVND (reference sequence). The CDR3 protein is CASRGLANTGELFF. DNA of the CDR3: TGTGCCTCAAGGGGACTTGCGAACACCGGGGAGCTGTTTTTT.